This T cell receptor (beta chain) was observed in a study of T cells in Graves' hyperthyroidism and ophthalmopathy. Looked up from germline, CDR1 is SGHTA and CDR2 is FQGTGA. V was shortened by 3 bases and J by 6 bases, with 11 bases between the two germline ends. This CDR3 has 13 residues. Amplification yielded TCR beta CDR3 regions, with RNA transcripts as the source. Initially, a first-round RT-PCR of the TCR CDR3 employed the HTBI primer set. A single record per CDR3 protein comes from TCRdb applying MiXCR to the multiplex PCR reads. This table has approximately 620,000 distinct CDR3 sequences, about 16% appearing once. Any patient presenting with uncontrolled infection, other autoimmune disease, pregnancy or lactation was left out. With respect to this clonotype: This may be a read error, as it is one base from a much larger clone.

This chain uses TRBV7-3 with TRBJ1-2; D gene uncertain. The specimen sequenced was blood. The clonotype comes from a woman aged 40 to 50 with Graves' ophthalmopathy. In nucleotides, the CDR3 is TGTGCCAGCAGCTTGGACGGAGGCCATGGCTACACCTTC. This gives the protein CASSLDGGHGYTF.